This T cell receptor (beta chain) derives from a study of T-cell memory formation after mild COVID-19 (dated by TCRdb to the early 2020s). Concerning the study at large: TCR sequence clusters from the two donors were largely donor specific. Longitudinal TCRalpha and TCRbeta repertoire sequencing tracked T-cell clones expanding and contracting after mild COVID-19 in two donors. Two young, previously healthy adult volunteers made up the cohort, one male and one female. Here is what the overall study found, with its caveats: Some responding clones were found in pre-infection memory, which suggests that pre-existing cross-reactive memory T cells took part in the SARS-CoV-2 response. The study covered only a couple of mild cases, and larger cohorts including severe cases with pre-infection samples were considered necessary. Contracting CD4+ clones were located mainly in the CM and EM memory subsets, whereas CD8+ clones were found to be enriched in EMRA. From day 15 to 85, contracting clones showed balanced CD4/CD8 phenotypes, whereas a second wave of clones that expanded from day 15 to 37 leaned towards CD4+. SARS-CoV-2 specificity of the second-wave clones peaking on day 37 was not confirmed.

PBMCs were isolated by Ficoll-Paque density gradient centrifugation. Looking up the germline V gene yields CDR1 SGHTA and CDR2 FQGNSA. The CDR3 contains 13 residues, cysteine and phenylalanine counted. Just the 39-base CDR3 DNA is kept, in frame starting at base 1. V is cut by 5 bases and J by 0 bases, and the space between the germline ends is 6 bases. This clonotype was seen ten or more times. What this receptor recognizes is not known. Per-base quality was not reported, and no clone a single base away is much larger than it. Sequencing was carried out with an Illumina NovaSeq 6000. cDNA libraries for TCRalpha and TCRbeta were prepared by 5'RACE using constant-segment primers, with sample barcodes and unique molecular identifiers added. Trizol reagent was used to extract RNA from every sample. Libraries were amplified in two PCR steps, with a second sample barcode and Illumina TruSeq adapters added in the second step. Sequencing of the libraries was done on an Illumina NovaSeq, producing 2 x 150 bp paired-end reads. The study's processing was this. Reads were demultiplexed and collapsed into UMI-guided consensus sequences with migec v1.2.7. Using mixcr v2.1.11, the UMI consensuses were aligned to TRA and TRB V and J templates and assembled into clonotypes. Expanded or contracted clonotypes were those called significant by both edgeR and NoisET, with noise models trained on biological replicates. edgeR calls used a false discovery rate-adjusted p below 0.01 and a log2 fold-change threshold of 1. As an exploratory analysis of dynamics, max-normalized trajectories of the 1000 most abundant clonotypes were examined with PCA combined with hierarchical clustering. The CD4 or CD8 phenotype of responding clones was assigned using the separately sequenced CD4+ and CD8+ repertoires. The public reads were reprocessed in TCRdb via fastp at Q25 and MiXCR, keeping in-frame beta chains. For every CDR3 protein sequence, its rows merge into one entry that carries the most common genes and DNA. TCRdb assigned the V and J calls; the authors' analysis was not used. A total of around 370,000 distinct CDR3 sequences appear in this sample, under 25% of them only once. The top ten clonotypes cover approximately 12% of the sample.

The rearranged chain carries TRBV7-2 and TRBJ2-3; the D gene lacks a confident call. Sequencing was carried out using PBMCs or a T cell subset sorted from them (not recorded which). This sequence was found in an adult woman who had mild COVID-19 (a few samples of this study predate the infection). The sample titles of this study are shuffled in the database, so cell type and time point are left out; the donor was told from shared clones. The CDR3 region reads CASSRDSTDTQYF. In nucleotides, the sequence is TGTGCCAGCAGCCGAGATAGCACAGATACGCAGTATTTT. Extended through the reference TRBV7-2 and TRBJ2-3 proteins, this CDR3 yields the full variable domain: GAGVSQSPSNKVTEKGKDVELRCDPISGHTALYWYRQSLGQGLEFLIYFQGNSAPDKSGLPSDRFSAERTGGSVSTLTIQRTQQEDSAVYLCASSRDSTDTQYFGPGTRLTVL.